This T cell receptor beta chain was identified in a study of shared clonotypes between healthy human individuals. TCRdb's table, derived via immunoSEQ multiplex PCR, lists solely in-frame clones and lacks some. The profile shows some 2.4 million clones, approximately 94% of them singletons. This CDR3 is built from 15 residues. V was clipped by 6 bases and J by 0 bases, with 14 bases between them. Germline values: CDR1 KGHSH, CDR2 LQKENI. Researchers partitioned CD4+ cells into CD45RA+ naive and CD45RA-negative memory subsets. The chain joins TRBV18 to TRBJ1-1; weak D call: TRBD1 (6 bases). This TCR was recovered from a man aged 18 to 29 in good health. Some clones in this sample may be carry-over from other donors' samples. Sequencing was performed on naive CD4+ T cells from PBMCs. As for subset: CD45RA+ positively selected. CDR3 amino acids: CASSTWGAMNTEAFF. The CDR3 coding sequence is TGTGCCAGCTCGACTTGGGGGGCAATGAACACTGAAGCTTTCTTT.